This T cell receptor beta chain was recovered during a study of blood T cell repertoires in COVID-19. Authors' data handling: Nucleated cell number was recorded as an estimate derived from reference gene primer amplification. TCRdb keeps only in-frame clones here, not all; method: immunoSEQ multiplex PCR. The V and J calls and clone size come from that table; D and trimming were worked out from the DNA. The table records under 250,000 clones, around nine tenths of them present only once. This CDR3 contains 18 residues. Germline V gives CDR1 SGHRS, CDR2 YFSETQ. The J segment lost 7 bases and the V segment lost 0 bases, leaving 10 bases of the junction unmatched.

The clonotype originates from a man aged 30-40 years with COVID-19, enrolled during active disease. The rearrangement uses TRBV5-1 and TRBJ2-2; 12 nucleotides match TRBD2. The sequencing sample was made of peripheral blood. The CDR3 DNA reads TGCGCCAGCAGCTTGGCAGCTAGCGGGGGGGCCGGAAACGGGGAGCTGTTTTTT. Residues: CASSLAASGGAGNGELFF.